The clone carrying this T cell receptor beta chain was counted once. Libraries were made from TCR beta cDNA, and they carried unique molecular identifiers. Each CDR3 protein is one row after TCRdb ran MiXCR on the PCR reads. The top ten hold roughly 4.9% of the sample, which has around 770,000 distinct CDR3 sequences, about 45% seen once. This record belongs to a study of post-analysis software for immune sequencing data. This receptor was identified in a girl under 18 with multiple sclerosis. Sequencing used blood.

The CDR3 DNA follows: TGTGCCAGCAGAACCTCGTCTCGGACTAGGGCCTACAATGAGCAGTTCTTC. This gives the protein CASRTSSRTRAYNEQFF. The gene calls are TRBV7-9 and TRBJ2-1, with 7 nucleotides matching TRBD2. The CDR3 is made up of 17 amino acids. V dropped 6 bases and J dropped 2; count of bases not matched to a gene: 13. Germline values: CDR1 SEHNR, CDR2 FQNEAQ (reference sequence).